This T cell receptor (beta chain) came from a study of naive and memory T cell subsets. Notes on the study in general: Clonotypes are single alpha or beta chains, not paired receptors.

An equimolar mix of two oligonucleotides served as the beta constant-region primer for TRBC1 and TRBC2. Ligation attached a single-stranded oligonucleotide with a 12-nucleotide UMI and the SP2 primer to the cDNA 3' end. TCRdb called the UMI-ligation and nested PCR reads again in MiXCR, with one record for every CDR3 protein. This sample carries 70,000 to 95,000 distinct CDR3 sequences, 5.5% to 8.5% of them seen once, and the ten largest clones take 1.6%. Concerning this clonotype: Its antigen is unknown.

Deletions cut 1 base from V and 8 bases from J, with 5 bases between. CDR3 length equals 11 residues. Germline assignment: CDR1 SGHDT and CDR2 YYEEEE. Sequenced material: central memory CD4+ T cells from blood. The chain combines TRBV5-6 with TRBJ2-3; the D is unclear. This sequence originates from a human donor in good health. The CDR3 here is CASSLSSTQYF. For the CDR3, the DNA is TGTGCCAGCAGCTTGTCCAGTACGCAGTATTTT.